This TCR beta chain was observed in a study of read filtering for tumor transcriptome and immune sequencing. Trimming shortened V by 6 bases and J by 6 bases, and 15 bases separated the two germline ends. Germline values: CDR1 LGHDT, CDR2 YNNKEL (reference sequence). The CDR3 has 14 amino acids. Molecular barcoded adaptors covering alpha/delta and beta/gamma chains were used on roughly 400 ng RNA. TCRdb re-called the reads with MiXCR, one entry per CDR3 protein. The data show 39,000 or so distinct CDR3 sequences, roughly 13% seen once. This clonotype was seen ten or more times. The specimen sequenced was a population of CD138-negative cells sorted from bone marrow. The clonotype was recovered from a donor aged 40 or older with multiple myeloma. The chain employs TRBV3-1 and TRBJ1-5; weak D call: TRBD1 (5 bases). The CDR3 DNA sequence: TGTGCCAGCAGTTTGTCCGGGGGATCTCAGCCCCAGCATTTT. It yields the protein CASSLSGGSQPQHF.